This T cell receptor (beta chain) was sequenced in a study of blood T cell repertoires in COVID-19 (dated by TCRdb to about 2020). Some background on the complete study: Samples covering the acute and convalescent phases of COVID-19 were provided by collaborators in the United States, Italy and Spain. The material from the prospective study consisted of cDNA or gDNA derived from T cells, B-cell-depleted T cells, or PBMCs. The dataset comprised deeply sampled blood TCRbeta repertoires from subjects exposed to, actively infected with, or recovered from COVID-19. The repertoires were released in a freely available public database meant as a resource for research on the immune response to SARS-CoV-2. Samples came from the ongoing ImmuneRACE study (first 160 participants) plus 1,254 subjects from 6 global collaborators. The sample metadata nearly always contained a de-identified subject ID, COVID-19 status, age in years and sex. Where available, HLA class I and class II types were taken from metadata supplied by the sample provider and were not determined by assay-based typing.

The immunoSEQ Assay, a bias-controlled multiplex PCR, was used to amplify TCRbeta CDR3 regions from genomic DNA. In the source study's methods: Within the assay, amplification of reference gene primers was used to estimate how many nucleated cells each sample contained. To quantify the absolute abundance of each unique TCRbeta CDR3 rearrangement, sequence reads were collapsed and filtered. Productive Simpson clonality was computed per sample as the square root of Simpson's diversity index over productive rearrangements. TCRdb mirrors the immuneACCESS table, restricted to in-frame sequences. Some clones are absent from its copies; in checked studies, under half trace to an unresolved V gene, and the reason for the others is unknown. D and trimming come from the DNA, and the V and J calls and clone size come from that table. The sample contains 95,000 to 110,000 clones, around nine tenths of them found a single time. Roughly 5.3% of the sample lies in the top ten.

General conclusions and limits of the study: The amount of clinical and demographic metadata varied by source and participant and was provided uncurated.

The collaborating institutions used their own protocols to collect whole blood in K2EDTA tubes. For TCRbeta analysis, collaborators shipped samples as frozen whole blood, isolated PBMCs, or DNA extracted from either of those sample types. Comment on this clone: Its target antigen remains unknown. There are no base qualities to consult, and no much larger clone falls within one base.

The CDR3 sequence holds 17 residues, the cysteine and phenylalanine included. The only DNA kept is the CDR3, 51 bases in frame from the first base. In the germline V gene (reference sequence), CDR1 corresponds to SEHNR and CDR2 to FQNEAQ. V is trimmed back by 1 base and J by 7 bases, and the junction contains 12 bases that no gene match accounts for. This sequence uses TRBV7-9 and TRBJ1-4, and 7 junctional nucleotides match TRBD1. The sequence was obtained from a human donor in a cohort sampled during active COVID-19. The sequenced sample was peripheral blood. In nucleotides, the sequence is TGTGCCAGCAGCTTAGGTCAAGGGGGCCGCCGAAGTGAAAAACTGTTTTTT. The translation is CASSLGQGGRRSEKLFF.